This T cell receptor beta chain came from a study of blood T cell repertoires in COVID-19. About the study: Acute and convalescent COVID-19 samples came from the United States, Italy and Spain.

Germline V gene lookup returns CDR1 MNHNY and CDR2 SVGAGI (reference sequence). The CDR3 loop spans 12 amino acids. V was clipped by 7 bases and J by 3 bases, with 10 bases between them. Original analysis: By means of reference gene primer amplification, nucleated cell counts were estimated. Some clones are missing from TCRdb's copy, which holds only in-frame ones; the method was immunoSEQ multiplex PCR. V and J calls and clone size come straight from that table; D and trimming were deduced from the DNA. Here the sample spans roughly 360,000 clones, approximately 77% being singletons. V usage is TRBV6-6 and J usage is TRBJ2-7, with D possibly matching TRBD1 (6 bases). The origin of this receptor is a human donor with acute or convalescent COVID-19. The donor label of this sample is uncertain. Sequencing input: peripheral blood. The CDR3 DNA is TGTGCCAGCACTAACAGGGACTACGAGCAGTACTTC. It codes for CASTNRDYEQYF.